The 17 T cell receptor beta chains presented below share a single source sample, sequenced in a study of CD8 T cells in Susac syndrome. cDNA came from around 0.5 to 1 ug RNA primed by random hexamers. TCRdb itself ran the immunoSEQ multiplex PCR reads through MiXCR, one entry per CDR3 protein. The data show about 190,000 distinct CDR3 sequences, more than 90% seen once. Sequenced: CD4+ T cells from PBMCs. The source of these receptors is a human donor with Susac syndrome.

The rearrangement links TRBV12-3 or TRBV12-4 to TRBJ1-2, with TRBD1 matching over 7 bases. The length of the CDR3 is 13 residues. The J segment lost 2 bases and the V segment lost 6 bases, leaving 3 bases of the junction unmatched. The CDR3 region has the DNA TGTGCCAGCAGCTGGGACAGAAACTATGGCTACACCTTC. It translates to CASSWDRNYGYTF.

This clonotype was recorded only once. CDR3 sequence reads: CASSQVDLAGAEWETQYF. Written as DNA, the CDR3 is TGCGCCAGCAGCCAAGTCGATCTAGCGGGGGCAGAGTGGGAGACCCAGTACTTC. The V and J genes are TRBV4-1 and TRBJ2-5; 10 nucleotides align to TRBD2. Germline CDR1 is MGHRA and CDR2 is YSYEKL. The CDR3 runs to 18 residues. With V trimmed by 1 base and J by 5 bases, 13 bases remained unmatched.

CDR3 sequence: CASSFETQYF. The DNA for the CDR3 is TGTGCCAGCAGTTTCGAGACCCAGTACTTC. This rearrangement joins TRBV25-1 to TRBJ2-5; D gene uncertain. The CDR3 length is 10 residues. V lost 5 bases and J lost 5, with 3 bases in between. Germline V lookup: CDR1 MGHDK, CDR2 SYGVNS. Looking up the rest from reference TRBV25-1 and TRBJ2-5 gives the full variable domain: EADIYQTPRYLVIGTGKKITLECSQTMGHDKMYWYQQDPGMELHLIHYSYGVNSTEKGDLSSESTVSRIRTEHFPLTLESARPSHTSQYLCASSFETQYFGPGTRLLVL.

The chain joins TRBV5-1 to TRBJ2-1; D call uncertain. This CDR3 is built from 12 residues. The germline V and J ends were trimmed by 0 bases and 6 bases, with 4 bases remaining between them. CDR1 is SGHRS, CDR2 YFSETQ, per germline. CDR3 sequence (DNA): TGCGCCAGCAGCTTGGCCCCCAATGAGCAGTTCTTC. Its protein is CASSLAPNEQFF.

The CDR3 loop is CASSLEVRNYEQYF. CDR3 DNA: TGTGCCAGCAGCTTGGAGGTCCGAAACTACGAGCAGTACTTC. This chain connects TRBV5-4 to TRBJ2-7; D is unresolved. CDR1 and CDR2 (germline): SGHNT, YYREEE (reference sequence). V was clipped by 0 bases and J by 3 bases, with 10 bases between them. CDR3 length: 14 amino acids.

This clonotype was seen once. The chain has TRBV6-6 and TRBJ1-5; D not certain. Germline V gene lookup returns CDR1 MNHNY and CDR2 SVGAGI (reference sequence). CDR3 size: 13 residues. Deletions cut 5 bases from V and 0 bases from J, with 5 bases between. CDR3 in DNA: TGTGCCAGCAGTCCAAGTAGCAATCAGCCCCAGCATTTT. It encodes CASSPSSNQPQHF.

V and J are TRBV29-1 and TRBJ1-1; D remains unclear. CDR1 is SQVTM, CDR2 ANQGSEA, per germline. This CDR3 region has 12 residues. Trimming took 4 bases from V and 1 from J, leaving 7 bases between them. DNA of the CDR3: TGCAGCGTTGGTGACTGGAACACTGAAGCTTTCTTT. Encoded protein: CSVGDWNTEAFF.

The V call is TRBV15, the J call TRBJ1-4; the match to TRBD1 covers 7 bases. V trimming: 1 base; J trimming: 6 bases; junction bases outside the gene matches: 11. Germline loops: CDR1 LNHNV, CDR2 YYDKDF (reference sequence). There are 17 residues in the CDR3. The CDR3 protein is CATSRASPGQGDEKLFF. CDR3 nucleotide sequence: TGTGCCACCAGCAGAGCCAGCCCGGGGCAGGGGGATGAAAAACTGTTTTTT.

This clonotype appeared once. The J gene is TRBJ1-5, the V gene TRBV6-1, with 7 nucleotides matching TRBD1. V was pared by 6 bases and J by 0 bases, with 11 bases of the junction left unmatched. The CDR3 is 17 amino acids. The germline gives CDR1 MNHNS, CDR2 SASEGT. CDR3 DNA: TGTGCCAGCAGCCAGCGGGACAGTCTCTATAGCAATCAGCCCCAGCATTTT. Its translation: CASSQRDSLYSNQPQHF.

This chain uses TRBV12-3 or TRBV12-4 with TRBJ2-4; D gene ambiguous. The CDR3 contains 15 residues. V was cut by 1 base and J by 0 bases, with 7 bases left in between. CDR3 sequence: CASSLDSIAKNIQYF. The CDR3 DNA reads TGTGCCAGCAGTTTAGACTCAATAGCCAAAAACATTCAGTACTTC.

The gene calls are TRBV11-2 and TRBJ2-1; no reliable D call. Germline lookup yields CDR1 SGHAT and CDR2 FQNNGV. V was cut by 0 bases and J by 6 bases, with 9 bases left in between. The CDR3 runs 14 residues. The CDR3 DNA follows: TGTGCCAGCAGCTTAGATCGCAGGACCAATGAGCAGTTCTTC. It codes for CASSLDRRTNEQFF.

The rearrangement uses TRBV2 and TRBJ2-7; maybe TRBD1 (6 bases). V dropped 6 bases and J dropped 1 base, with 19 bases sitting between them. There are 16 residues in the CDR3. Germline-derived CDR1 and CDR2 are SNHLY and FYNNEI. The CDR3 DNA reads TGTGCCAGCAGCCCCCGCCGCCAGGGGTTTTCCTACGAGCAGTACTTC. This sequence encodes CASSPRRQGFSYEQYF.

The V gene is TRBV5-1, the J gene TRBJ2-2, with D perhaps TRBD2 (6 bases). Germline CDR1 and CDR2: SGHRS and YFSETQ. CDR3 length: 15 residues. Trimming stripped 2 bases from V and 6 bases from J, with 14 bases between. CDR3 amino acids: CASSFQRGGAGELFF. The CDR3 DNA reads as TGCGCCAGCAGCTTTCAGAGGGGAGGAGCCGGGGAGCTGTTTTTT.

The V gene is TRBV7-9, the J gene TRBJ1-2; 7 bases match TRBD1. Looked up from germline, CDR1 is SEHNR and CDR2 is FQNEAQ (reference sequence). The CDR3 extends over 14 amino acids. V was pared by 4 bases and J by 4 bases, with 6 bases of the junction left unmatched. CDR3 loop: CASSWDSDSYGYTF. CDR3 coding DNA: TGTGCCAGCAGCTGGGACAGTGATTCCTATGGCTACACCTTC. The full variable domain, rest sourced from reference TRBV7-9 and TRBJ1-2, is DTGVSQNPRHKITKRGQNVTFRCDPISEHNRLYWYRQTLGQGPEFLTYFQNEAQLEKSRLLSDRFSAERPKGSFSTLEIQRTEQGDSAMYLCASSWDSDSYGYTFGSGTRLTVV.

The chain carries TRBV29-1 and TRBJ2-3, with 12 bases that match TRBD1. This CDR3 region has 16 residues. With 1 base clipped from V and 5 bases from J, the junction kept 7 bases outside the gene matches. Per the germline V gene, CDR1 is SQVTM and CDR2 is ANQGSEA. Here the CDR3 reads CSVEARGTGGRDTQYF. The CDR3 nucleotides read TGCAGCGTTGAAGCTAGGGGGACAGGGGGCAGAGATACGCAGTATTTT.

The gene calls are TRBV19 and TRBJ1-5; TRBD1 matches at 7 bases. Germline V lookup: CDR1 LNHDA, CDR2 SQIVND (reference sequence). The V and J ends lost 3 bases and 6 bases, in that order; junction bases with no gene match: 8. This CDR3 has 15 amino acids. CDR3 nucleotide sequence: TGTGCCAGTAGTATCGACAGGGTTTTAAGTCAGCCCCAGCATTTT. It codes for CASSIDRVLSQPQHF.

The CDR3 bases are TGCGCCAGCAGTCAAGCTGTGACAAGGCCTTGGGATGGCTACACCTTC. Residues: CASSQAVTRPWDGYTF. The chain recombines TRBV23-1 with TRBJ1-2; D unresolved. TRBV23-1 is flagged as an ORF with uncertain function. CDR3 length: 16 amino acids. The germline V and J ends were trimmed by 2 bases and 6 bases, with 19 bases remaining between them.